Below, 3 T cell receptor beta chains from the same sample are listed, as sequenced in a study of T cell changes during pregnancy in multiple sclerosis. Clones were sequenced by immunoSEQ multiplex PCR, and TCRdb holds only the in-frame ones, with some missing. This table has tens of thousands of clones, 90% appearing once. The input for sequencing was CD4+ T cells from peripheral blood mononuclear cells, taken in the second trimester of pregnancy. Receptor source: a female donor with multiple sclerosis, enrolled in a pregnancy study.

This chain connects TRBV10-3 to TRBJ1-2; D unclear. CDR1 is ENHRY and CDR2 is SYGVKD in the germline V gene. The CDR3 totals 13 residues. The V end was cut by 2 bases, the J end by 6 bases, with 10 bases between. CDR3 loop: CAISEAPNDGYTF. The DNA for the CDR3 is TGTGCCATCAGTGAGGCGCCCAATGATGGCTACACCTTC.

The chain carries TRBV28 and TRBJ2-7; the match to TRBD2 covers 10 bases. Germline CDR1 is MDHEN and CDR2 is SYDVKM. This CDR3 contains 16 residues. The V and J ends lost 2 bases and 0 bases, in that order; junction bases with no gene match: 4. The CDR3 DNA reads as TGTGCCAGCAGTTTACCCGGGACTAGCGCCTCCTACGAGCAGTACTTC. It specifies CASSLPGTSASYEQYF.

The chain has TRBV7-2 and TRBJ2-2, with 14 bases fitting TRBD2. Germline V gene data show CDR1 as SGHTA and CDR2 as FQGNSA. V trimming: 4 bases; J trimming: 13 bases; junction bases outside the gene matches: 5. The CDR3 runs to 14 residues. Here the CDR3 DNA reads TGTGCCAGCAGCTGGGGACTAGCGGGGGCAGGGCTGTTTTTT. This gives the protein CASSWGLAGAGLFF.